This T cell receptor (beta chain) was profiled in a study of tumor and adjacent non-tumor tissue in lung cancer (dated by TCRdb to the late 2010s). Background on the whole study: The cohort included more than 9 adenocarcinoma, a couple of squamous cell carcinoma and 1 small cell lung cancer patients. Ages among the 15 or so patients ranged from roughly 31 to 85 years, there were roughly ten men and 5 women, and disease was at TNM stage I to III. Sequencing produced more than 100,000,000 productive TCRbeta reads in total, an average of about 4.2 million reads per sample. Bulk TCRbeta repertoires were compared between lung tumor tissue and matched distant non-tumor lung tissue obtained from more than twelve lung cancer patients. TCRbeta CDR3 sequencing was performed on thirty paired specimens, with one tumor sample and one normal lung sample collected per patient.

As for this clonotype: The antigen it binds to is not known. This sequence may be a read error, since a much larger clone differs from it by one base. As the CDR3 is not closed by the conserved phenylalanine or tryptophan, this likely results from a read error.

Receptor libraries were prepared by multiplex PCR. Sequencing was carried out with an Illumina HiSeq 2500. TCRbeta libraries were built by three rounds of nested PCR using primers (Table S4), following protocols modified from ARM-PCR. Before sequencing, PCR products of 200-500 bp were excised from the gel and purified with the QIAquick gel extraction kit. For the original study's pipeline: Trimmomatic was used to clean the reads, FLASH merged the cleaned reads into complete CDR3 sequences, and MiTCR assigned the sequences to V(D)J germline segments. Clonal diversity was computed as the inverse Simpson's index with VDJtools. In-frame sequences lacking a premature stop codon were counted as productive reads. Using fastp trimming at Q25 and MiXCR clonotype assembly, TCRdb reanalyzed the public sequencing data and kept in-frame beta chains. Each entry merges the rows of one CDR3 protein and shows their most common DNA and genes. For this entry, the V and J calls and clone size follow TCRdb and not the study's own pipeline. The sample data list roughly 48,000 distinct CDR3 sequences, and under 75% of these were observed just once. The top ten hold 30% of the sample.

Broad study findings and their caveats: Tumor tissue showed significantly greater TCR diversity (inverse Simpson) than normal lung tissue (roughly 430 vs 170, P = 0.0075, Mann-Whitney U test). Neither the sequencing platform nor unique molecular identifiers are named or mentioned anywhere in the methods. The top 100 clones made up a significantly larger cumulative share of the repertoire in normal lung than in tumor tissue. Only approximately 14 patients were in the cohort, and the authors stated that larger samples and more detailed clinical data are needed. Younger patients had significantly higher TCR diversity, and higher tumor TCR diversity was associated with shorter overall and disease-free survival. Because peripheral blood was not sequenced, blood TCRbeta repertoires in the lung cancer patients of the study were not examined.

RNA was extracted from bulk unsorted tissue and checked for quality with a NanoDrop ND-1000 and an Agilent 2100. For the normal lung samples, distant non-tumor tissue was collected more than 3 cm away from the tumor edge. All donors had newly diagnosed lung cancer, had not received prior chemotherapy, and were admitted for thoracic surgery in China between August and November 2014. Patients who had received previous radiotherapy or chemotherapy, or who had another concurrent cancer, were excluded from the study. Surgical tissue pieces of roughly 1-2.3 cm3 were preserved in RNAlater solution and stored at -80 °C until use. Relative to germline, V is missing 5 bases and J is missing 5 bases, with 10 bases of the junction outside any gene match. CDR1 and CDR2, looked up from the germline V gene, are MGHDK and SYGVNS. 16 amino acids form the CDR3, both terminal residues included. Here the CDR3 DNA is all that survives: 48 bases in frame from base 1.

The TCR comes from a woman in her seventies with non-small cell lung cancer. In this chain, TRBV25-1 is recombined with TRBJ2-2, with 8 bases aligning to TRBD2. Sequenced material: distant non-tumor lung tissue. In nucleotide form, the sequence is TGTGCCAGCAGTCCCCGGGGGGGGCGATATACCGGGGAGCTGTTTTAT. It translates as CASSPRGGRYTGELFY.